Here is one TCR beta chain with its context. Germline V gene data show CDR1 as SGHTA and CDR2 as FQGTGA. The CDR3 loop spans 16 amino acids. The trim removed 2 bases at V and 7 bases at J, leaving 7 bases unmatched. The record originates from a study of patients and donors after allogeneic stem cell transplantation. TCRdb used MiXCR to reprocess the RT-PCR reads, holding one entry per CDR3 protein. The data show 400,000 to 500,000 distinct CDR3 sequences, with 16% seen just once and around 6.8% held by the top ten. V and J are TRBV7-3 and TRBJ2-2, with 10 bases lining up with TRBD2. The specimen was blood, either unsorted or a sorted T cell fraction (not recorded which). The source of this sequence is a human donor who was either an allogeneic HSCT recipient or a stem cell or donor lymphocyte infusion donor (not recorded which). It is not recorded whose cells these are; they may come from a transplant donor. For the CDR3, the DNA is TGTGCCAGCAGCTTACGTGCGGCTAGCGGGGGCGGGGAGCTGTTTTTT. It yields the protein CASSLRAASGGGELFF.